The sequence of this T cell receptor beta chain was determined in a study of T cell repertoires in cytomegalovirus infection. Study information: Public TCR beta signatures were indicative of both CMV infection and a matching HLA type. Study-level results: The response measured ex vivo was dominated by TCR beta clonotypes (HLA-C-restricted and CMV-specific).

One entry per CDR3 protein results from TCRdb running MiXCR on the reads. The sample yields about 240,000 distinct CDR3 sequences, around an eighth seen once. The CDR3 totals 16 residues. V shed 5 bases and J 2 bases; nucleotides not matched to a gene: 7. The germline V gene has CDR1 SGHTA and CDR2 FQGNSA. This clonotype was seen repeatedly, ten times or more. Its cognate antigen is unknown. The chain combines TRBV7-2 with TRBJ2-5, with 11 bases matching TRBD2. The sample comprised PBMCs. This clonotype was obtained from a human donor in good health (CMV status not recorded). Some clones in this sample may be carry-over from other donors' samples. CDR3 residues: CASSQGTSGVQETQYF. CDR3 nucleotide sequence: TGTGCCAGCAGCCAAGGGACTAGCGGAGTTCAAGAGACCCAGTACTTC.